This entry lists 22 T cell receptor beta chains sequenced from one sample in a study of T cell repertoires in ileal Crohn's disease. This sample's time point: neoterminal ileum biopsy at postoperative endoscopy, about 6 months after surgery. Method: immunoSEQ multiplex PCR; TCRdb's copy keeps in-frame clones and lacks some. Here the sample spans approximately 6,500 clones, about three quarters being singletons. The sample taken for sequencing was ileal tissue. These receptors originate from an adult with Crohn's disease.

This chain connects TRBV10-1 to TRBJ1-1, with D perhaps matching TRBD1 (6 bases). This CDR3 is built from 12 residues. V gave up 3 bases and J gave up 4 bases, with 6 bases separating them. Germline V gene lookup returns CDR1 WNHNN and CDR2 SYGVQD (reference sequence). For the CDR3, the DNA is TGCGCCAGCAGTGAAGGGGGCACTGAAGCTTTCTTT. It specifies CASSEGGTEAFF.

The chain links TRBV18 to TRBJ2-1, with 8 nucleotides matching TRBD2. The V gene end was trimmed by 4 bases and the J gene end by 5 bases; junction bases not matched to a gene: 7. The CDR3 totals 15 residues. The germline CDR1 and CDR2 sequences are KGHSH and LQKENI. The CDR3 is CASSLVGTRNNEQFF. CDR3 DNA: TGTGCCAGCTCACTAGTCGGGACTAGGAACAATGAGCAGTTCTTC.

The J gene is TRBJ1-1, the V gene TRBV6-5, with no clear D. The germline V gene has CDR1 MNHEY and CDR2 SVGAGI. V was trimmed by 2 bases and J by 6 bases, leaving 16 bases between them. This CDR3 is 15 amino acids long. The CDR3 loop reads CASSYVGEQGSEAFF. The CDR3 DNA reads as TGTGCCAGCAGTTACGTCGGGGAACAAGGTTCTGAAGCTTTCTTT.

This chain uses TRBV5-4 with TRBJ2-3, with 11 bases that match TRBD2. Trimming at V came to 2 bases and at J to 4 bases, leaving 6 bases not matched to a gene. CDR1 SGHNT and CDR2 YYREEE come from the germline V gene (reference sequence). The CDR3 runs to 16 residues. For the CDR3, the DNA is TGTGCCAGCAGCTTCCCTAGCGGGGGGAGGTCAGATACGCAGTATTTT. This translates into CASSFPSGGRSDTQYF.

This clone was found a few times. This sequence joins TRBV2 and TRBJ2-7; D remains unclear. There are 13 residues in the CDR3. The germline V and J ends were trimmed by 4 bases and 1 base, with 8 bases remaining between them. CDR1 and CDR2 (germline): SNHLY, FYNNEI. The CDR3 region is CASSVVRSYEQYF. CDR3 bases: TGTGCCAGCAGTGTTGTCAGATCCTACGAGCAGTACTTC.

The chain couples TRBV30 to TRBJ1-1, with 8 bases matching TRBD1. The CDR3 covers 14 residues. The V segment lost 0 bases and the J segment 9 bases; nucleotides outside the gene matches: 9. CDR1 is GTSNPN, CDR2 SVGIG, per germline (reference sequence). The CDR3 region is CAWSVPGTGTQAFF. CDR3 sequence (DNA): TGTGCCTGGAGTGTACCCGGGACAGGCACCCAAGCTTTCTTT.

The gene calls are TRBV7-6 and TRBJ2-1; TRBD1 aligns across 8 bases. The CDR3 contains 16 residues. V gave up 1 base and J gave up 5 bases; unmatched junction bases: 7. Germline CDR1 is SGHVS and CDR2 is FNYEAQ. The CDR3 here is CASSLGPRGLNNEQFF. In DNA form, the CDR3 reads TGTGCCAGCAGCTTAGGCCCCAGGGGGCTAAACAATGAGCAGTTCTTC.

This rearrangement joins TRBV9 to TRBJ2-1; 10 bases are a match to TRBD2. CDR1 SGDLS and CDR2 YYNGEE come from the germline V gene. The CDR3 has 15 residues. V lost 4 bases to trimming and J lost 10 bases; unmatched junction nucleotides: 11. The CDR3 loop reads CASSLLQRGGEEQFF. The DNA of the CDR3 is TGTGCCAGCAGCCTCCTCCAGCGGGGGGGCGAGGAGCAGTTCTTC. Drawing the rest from reference TRBV9 and TRBJ2-1, the complete variable domain is DSGVTQTPKHLITATGQRVTLRCSPRSGDLSVYWYQQSLDQGLQFLIQYYNGEERAKGNILERFSAQQFPDLHSELNLSSLELGDSALYFCASSLLQRGGEEQFFGPGTRLTVL.

The rearrangement links TRBV5-1 to TRBJ2-7; D might be TRBD1 (6 bases). Trimming left V 1 base short and J 2 bases short, with 10 bases between. Germline V lookup: CDR1 SGHRS, CDR2 YFSETQ. The CDR3 has 14 amino acids. The CDR3: CASSLNRAPYEQYF. The CDR3, as DNA: TGCGCCAGCAGCTTGAACAGGGCCCCCTACGAGCAGTACTTC.

The V gene is TRBV7-2, the J gene TRBJ2-1, with 9 bases identical to TRBD1. Germline loops: CDR1 SGHTA, CDR2 FQGNSA. The CDR3 contains 16 residues. The trim removed 1 base at V and 7 bases at J, leaving 8 bases unmatched. Here the CDR3 DNA reads TGTGCCAGCAGCTTAGGGCCGGGACAGGGTGGAAATGAGCAGTTCTTC. Its translation is CASSLGPGQGGNEQFF.

V usage is TRBV5-1 and J usage is TRBJ1-4; 9 bases agree with TRBD1. The CDR3 consists of 15 residues. The germline gives CDR1 SGHRS, CDR2 YFSETQ. After removal of 3 bases from V and 6 bases from J, the junction contained 6 bases not matched to a gene. This chain's CDR3 is CASSSSGTGHEKLFF. The CDR3 nucleotides are TGCGCCAGCAGCTCCTCCGGGACAGGGCATGAAAAACTGTTTTTT.

The chain combines TRBV28 with TRBJ2-7; the match to TRBD2 covers 11 bases. The CDR3 is made up of 16 amino acids. Germline V gives CDR1 MDHEN, CDR2 SYDVKM. After removal of 6 bases from V and 5 bases from J, the junction contained 12 bases not matched to a gene. The CDR3 here is CASSPPTTSGSDEQYF. The CDR3 DNA is TGTGCCAGCAGCCCTCCCACAACTAGCGGGAGCGACGAGCAGTACTTC.

This chain joins TRBV4-1 and TRBJ1-1, with a weak D call TRBD1 (5 bases). V lost 0 bases and J lost 7, with 15 bases in between. This CDR3 has 15 residues. Germline values: CDR1 MGHRA, CDR2 YSYEKL. The DNA for the CDR3 is TGCGCCAGCAGCCAAGATCAACCAGGGTCGAATGAAGCTTTCTTT. Protein: CASSQDQPGSNEAFF.

The chain combines TRBV7-9 with TRBJ2-2; 7 bases are a match to TRBD2. In germline, CDR1 is SEHNR, CDR2 FQNEAQ (reference sequence). V was clipped by 3 bases and J by 5 bases; unmatched bases: 12. The CDR3 is made up of 17 amino acids. The DNA for the CDR3 is TGTGCCAGCAGCTTGCGGGGAGCGGCGGGAGATACCGGGGAGCTGTTTTTT. Residues: CASSLRGAAGDTGELFF.

The chain combines TRBV2 with TRBJ2-5, with TRBD2 matching 9 bases. The CDR3 loop spans 13 amino acids. The V gene's germline CDR1 is SNHLY and CDR2 FYNNEI. Losses at the gene ends were 7 bases for V and 7 bases for J; bases not matched to a gene: 7. CDR3 region: CASIAGGLWTQYF. For the CDR3, the DNA is TGTGCCAGCATCGCGGGGGGGCTGTGGACCCAGTACTTC.

The chain links TRBV6-4 to TRBJ1-1, with D uncertain. V was trimmed by 4 bases and J by 6 bases, leaving 12 bases between them. CDR1 is MRHNA, CDR2 SNTAGT, per germline. This CDR3 has 13 amino acids. CDR3 sequence: CASSGARDAEAFF. DNA of the CDR3: TGTGCCAGCAGTGGGGCAAGAGACGCTGAAGCTTTCTTT.

This clone has just one count. Other DNA variants within this sample encode the same CDR3. The chain uses TRBV18 and TRBJ1-4, with D perhaps TRBD1 (5 bases). CDR1 and CDR2 from the germline V gene are KGHSH and LQKENI. The CDR3 is 13 amino acids. Trimming removed 3 bases from V and 7 bases from J, with 9 bases in between. The CDR3: CASSPGQGEKLFF. The CDR3 DNA is TGTGCCAGCTCACCCGGGCAGGGTGAAAAACTGTTTTTT.

This clone is large within its sample. The chain carries TRBV21-1 and TRBJ2-2; the table's TRBD1 call for D was not verified on the DNA. TRBV21-1 is noted as a pseudogene. CDR3 size: 15 residues. In DNA form, the CDR3 reads TGTGCCAGCAGCAACGCGACAGTGAACACCGGGGAGCTGTTTTTT. It specifies CASSNATVNTGELFF.

The chain uses TRBV29-1 and TRBJ1-5; D is undetermined. Trimming pared 4 bases from V and 7 bases from J, leaving 11 bases between. The CDR3 totals 12 residues. In germline, CDR1 is SQVTM, CDR2 ANQGSEA. CDR3 protein: CSVGEGKQPQHF. As DNA, the CDR3 is TGCAGCGTTGGCGAGGGAAAGCAGCCCCAGCATTTT. Full variable domain (rest looked up from reference TRBV29-1 and TRBJ1-5): SAVISQKPSRDICQRGTSLTIQCQVDSQVTMMFWYRQQPGQSLTLIATANQGSEATYESGFVIDKFPISRPNLTFSTLTVSNMSPEDSSIYLCSVGEGKQPQHFGDGTRLSIL.

The chain joins TRBV13 to TRBJ2-1; perhaps TRBD2 as D (5 bases). V shed 0 bases and J shed 3 bases, with 6 bases lying between them. CDR1 PRHDT and CDR2 FYEKMQ come from the germline V gene (reference sequence). The CDR3 has 14 residues. CDR3 protein: CASSLGGDYNEQFF. CDR3 nucleotides: TGTGCCAGCAGCTTAGGCGGGGACTACAATGAGCAGTTCTTC. The full variable domain, its missing parts supplied by reference TRBV13 and TRBJ2-1, is AAGVIQSPRHLIKEKRETATLKCYPIPRHDTVYWYQQGPGQDPQFLISFYEKMQSDKGSIPDRFSAQQFSDYHSELNMSSLELGDSALYFCASSLGGDYNEQFFGPGTRLTVL.

This clone was counted between two and nine times. V is TRBV10-3 and J is TRBJ1-2; no clear D. V shed 8 bases and J shed 2 bases, with 6 bases lying between them. The CDR3 is 11 amino acids. Germline CDR1 and CDR2: ENHRY and SYGVKD. CDR3 protein: CAISVNYGYTF. The CDR3 nucleotides read TGTGCCATCTCCGTGAACTATGGCTACACCTTC.

This clone was observed a handful of times. This chain links TRBV6-1 with TRBJ1-2; D call uncertain. The CDR3 length is 12 residues. Germline CDR1 MNHNS, CDR2 SASEGT. Trimming removed 7 bases at V and 2 bases at J, with 8 bases between. CDR3 in amino acids: CASTRTNYGYTF. In nucleotides, the CDR3 is TGTGCCAGCACGAGAACCAACTATGGCTACACCTTC.